The source of this T cell receptor (beta chain) is a study of blood T cell repertoires in COVID-19 (dated by TCRdb to 2018 to 2021). Some background on the complete study: Samples from collaborators originated in the United States, Italy and Spain and spanned both the acute and convalescent phases of COVID-19. The material from the prospective study consisted of cDNA or gDNA derived from T cells, B-cell-depleted T cells, or PBMCs. Subjects who had been exposed to COVID-19, were actively infected with it, or had recovered from it provided the deeply sampled blood TCRbeta repertoires that made up the dataset. The repertoires were released in a freely available public database intended as a resource for research on the immune response to SARS-CoV-2. The samples were drawn from two sources: the first 160 participants of the ongoing ImmuneRACE study, and 1,254 subjects contributed by 6 global collaborators. The sample metadata nearly always contained a de-identified subject ID, COVID-19 status, age in years and sex. Where available, HLA class I and class II types were taken from metadata supplied by the sample provider and were not determined by assay-based typing. Points the paper makes about the study in general: Clinical and demographic metadata were provided uncurated, with the amount varying by source and participant.

TCRbeta CDR3 regions were amplified from genomic DNA using the immunoSEQ Assay, a bias-controlled multiplex PCR. The authors' pipeline ran thus. The number of nucleated cells in each sample was estimated from the amplification of reference gene primers within the assay. Sequence reads were collapsed and filtered to measure the absolute abundance of every unique TCRbeta CDR3 rearrangement. For each sample, productive Simpson clonality was calculated by taking the square root of Simpson's diversity index across productive rearrangements. What TCRdb holds here is the immuneACCESS table cut down to in-frame rearrangements. Part of the clones is not present; checked against another copy, under half of the missing clones reflect an unresolved V gene, and the others are unexplained. That table is the source of V, J and clone size, and D and trimming were worked out from the DNA. Here the sample has about 240,000 clones; around four fifths occur a single time. The ten largest clones add up to around 6.4% of the sample.

In the case of this clone: Its binding antigen is unknown. Qualities for individual bases were not recorded, and no much larger clone is one base off.

The collaborating institutions used their own protocols to collect whole blood in K2EDTA tubes. Collaborator samples were shipped for TCRbeta analysis as frozen whole blood, isolated PBMCs, or DNA extracted from either sample type. This clonotype originated in an older woman with active or convalescent COVID-19. The specimen sequenced was peripheral blood.

The sequenced DNA: TGTGCCAGCAGCGGGGGGATTAACACCGGGGAGCTGTTTTTT. This codes for CASSGGINTGELFF. The chain is made from TRBV6-5 and TRBJ2-2; 7 central nucleotides agree with TRBD2. For CDR1 and CDR2, the germline V gene lists MNHEY and SVGAGI. Here V drops 6 bases and J drops 2 bases, and the junction holds 3 bases not matched to any gene. The CDR3 covers 14 residues, taking in both the cysteine and the phenylalanine. This entry keeps only the CDR3 DNA: 42 bases, framed from base 1.